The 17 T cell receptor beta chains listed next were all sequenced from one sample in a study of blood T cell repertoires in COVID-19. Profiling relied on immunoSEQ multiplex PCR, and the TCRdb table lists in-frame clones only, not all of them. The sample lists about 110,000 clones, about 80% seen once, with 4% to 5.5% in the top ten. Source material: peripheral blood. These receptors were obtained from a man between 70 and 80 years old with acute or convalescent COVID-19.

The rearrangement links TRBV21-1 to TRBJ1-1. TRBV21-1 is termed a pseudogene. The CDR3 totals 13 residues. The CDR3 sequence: CASSKVFGTEAFF. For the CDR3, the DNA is TGTGCCAGCAGCAAAGTCTTCGGGACTGAAGCTTTCTTT.

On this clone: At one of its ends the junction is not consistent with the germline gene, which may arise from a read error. The CDR3: CASSIGDREDTQYF. For the CDR3, the DNA is TGTGCCAGCAGCATAGGGGACAGGGAAGATACGCAGTATTTT. The V gene is TRBV13, the J gene TRBJ2-3; 9 bases line up with TRBD1. The CDR3 consists of 14 residues. Germline assignment: CDR1 PRHDT and CDR2 FYEKMQ (reference sequence). Drawing the rest from reference TRBV13 and TRBJ2-3, the complete variable domain is AAGVIQSPRHLIKEKRETATLKCYPIPRHDTVYWYQQGPGQDPQFLISFYEKMQSDKGSIPDRFSAQQFSDYHSELNMSSLELGDSALYFCASSIGDREDTQYFGPGTRLTVL.

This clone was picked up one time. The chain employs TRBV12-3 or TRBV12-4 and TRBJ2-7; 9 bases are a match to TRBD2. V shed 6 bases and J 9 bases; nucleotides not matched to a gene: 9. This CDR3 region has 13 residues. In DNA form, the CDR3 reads TGTGCCAGCAGCCCGACTAGCGGAAATTGGCAGTACTTC. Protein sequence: CASSPTSGNWQYF.

CDR3 nucleotides: TGTGCCAGCAGCTTCGGGACATCGGGACAGGGGGGGTATGGCTACACCTTC. Encoded protein: CASSFGTSGQGGYGYTF. V is TRBV7-2 and J is TRBJ1-2, with TRBD1 identical over 11 bases. The CDR3 loop spans 17 amino acids. The germline gives CDR1 SGHTA, CDR2 FQGNSA. J was trimmed by 5 bases and V by 3 bases; bases with no gene match: 11.

The CDR3 region is CASSQEVSGGSKDTQYF. The CDR3 DNA is TGTGCCAGCAGCCAAGAGGTTAGCGGGGGGTCTAAAGATACGCAGTATTTT. V and J are TRBV3-1 (or the pseudogene TRBV3-2) and TRBJ2-3, with 10 bases matching TRBD2. The length of the CDR3 is 17 residues. V was pared by 0 bases and J by 5 bases, with 8 bases of the junction left unmatched. Germline CDR1 reads LGHDT; CDR2 reads YNNKEL (reference sequence).

The CDR3 region is CASSLGGRGRGEKLFF. DNA for the CDR3: TGTGCCAGCAGCTTAGGAGGTAGGGGGCGAGGTGAAAAACTGTTTTTT. This rearrangement joins TRBV5-4 to TRBJ1-4; TRBD1 matches at 7 bases. The CDR3 is 16 residues long. The J segment lost 7 bases and the V segment lost 2 bases, leaving 11 bases of the junction unmatched. CDR1 and CDR2 from the germline V gene are SGHNT and YYREEE (reference sequence).

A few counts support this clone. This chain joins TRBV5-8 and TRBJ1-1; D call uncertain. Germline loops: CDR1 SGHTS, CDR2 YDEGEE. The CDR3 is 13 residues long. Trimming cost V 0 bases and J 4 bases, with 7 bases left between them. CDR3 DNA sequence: TGTGCCAGCAGCTTGGAGGGAGCCACTGAAGCTTTCTTT. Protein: CASSLEGATEAFF.

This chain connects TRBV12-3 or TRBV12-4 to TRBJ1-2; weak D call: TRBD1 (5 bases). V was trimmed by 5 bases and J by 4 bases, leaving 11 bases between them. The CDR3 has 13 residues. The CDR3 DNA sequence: TGTGCCAGCAGTACAACAGGTGGCTATGGCTACACCTTC. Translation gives CASSTTGGYGYTF.

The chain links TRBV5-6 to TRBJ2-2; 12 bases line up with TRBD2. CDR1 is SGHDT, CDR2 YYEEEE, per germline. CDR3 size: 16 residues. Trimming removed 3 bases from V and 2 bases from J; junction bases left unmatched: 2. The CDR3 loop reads CASSSGLAGNTGELFF. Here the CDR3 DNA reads TGTGCCAGCAGCTCTGGACTAGCGGGAAACACCGGGGAGCTGTTTTTT.

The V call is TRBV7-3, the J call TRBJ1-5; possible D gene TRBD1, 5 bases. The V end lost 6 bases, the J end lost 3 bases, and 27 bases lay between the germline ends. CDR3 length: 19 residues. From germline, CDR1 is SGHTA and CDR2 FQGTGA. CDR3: CASRKAKGTPLGSNQPQHF. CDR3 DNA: TGTGCCAGCAGGAAGGCGAAAGGGACTCCCTTGGGTTCCAATCAGCCCCAGCATTTT.

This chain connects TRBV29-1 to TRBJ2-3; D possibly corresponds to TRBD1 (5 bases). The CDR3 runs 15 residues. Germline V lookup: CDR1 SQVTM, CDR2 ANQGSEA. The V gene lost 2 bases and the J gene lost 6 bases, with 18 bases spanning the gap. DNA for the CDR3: TGCAGCGTTGAAAAAGGGGCAGTCTTTTTGGATACGCAGTATTTT. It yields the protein CSVEKGAVFLDTQYF.

CDR3 protein: CSVDGQGGEKLFF. The DNA of the CDR3 is TGCAGCGTTGACGGGCAGGGTGGTGAAAAACTGTTTTTT. V gene TRBV29-1 combines with J gene TRBJ1-4; D is possibly TRBD1 (5 bases). From germline, CDR1 is SQVTM and CDR2 ANQGSEA. The CDR3 runs to 13 residues. V was trimmed by 3 bases and J by 7 bases, leaving 12 bases between them.

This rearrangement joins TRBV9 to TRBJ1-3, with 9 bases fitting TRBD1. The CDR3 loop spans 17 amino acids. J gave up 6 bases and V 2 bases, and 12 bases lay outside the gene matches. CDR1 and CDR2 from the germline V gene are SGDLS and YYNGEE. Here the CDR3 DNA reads TGTGCCAGCAGCGTTTCCCCCGGACAGGGGAGTACAAACACCATATATTTT. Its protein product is CASSVSPGQGSTNTIYF.

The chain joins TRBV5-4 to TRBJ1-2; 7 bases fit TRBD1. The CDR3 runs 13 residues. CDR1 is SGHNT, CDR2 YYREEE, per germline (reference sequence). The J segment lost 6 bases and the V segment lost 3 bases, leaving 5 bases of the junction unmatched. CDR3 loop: CASSSGTENGYTF. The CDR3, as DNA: TGTGCCAGCAGCTCCGGGACAGAGAATGGCTACACCTTC.

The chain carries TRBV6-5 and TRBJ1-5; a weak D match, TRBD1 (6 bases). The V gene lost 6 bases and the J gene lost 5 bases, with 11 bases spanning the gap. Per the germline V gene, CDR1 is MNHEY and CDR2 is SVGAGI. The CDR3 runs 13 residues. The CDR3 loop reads CASSGTIDQPQHF. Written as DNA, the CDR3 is TGTGCCAGCAGCGGGACAATAGATCAGCCCCAGCATTTT.

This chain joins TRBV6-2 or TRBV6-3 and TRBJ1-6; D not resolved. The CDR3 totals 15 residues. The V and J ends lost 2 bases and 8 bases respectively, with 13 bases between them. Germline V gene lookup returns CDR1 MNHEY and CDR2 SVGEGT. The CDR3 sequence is CASSYGGGRDSPLHF. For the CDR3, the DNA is TGTGCCAGCAGTTACGGTGGCGGGCGGGATTCACCCCTCCACTTT.

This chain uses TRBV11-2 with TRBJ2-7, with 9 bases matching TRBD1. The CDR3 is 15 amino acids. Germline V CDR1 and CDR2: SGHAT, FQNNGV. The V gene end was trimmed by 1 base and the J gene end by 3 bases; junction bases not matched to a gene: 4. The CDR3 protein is CASSLGGTGFYEQYF. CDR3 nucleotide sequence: TGTGCCAGCAGCTTAGGAGGGACAGGGTTCTACGAGCAGTACTTC.